This entry describes one T cell receptor (beta chain). As yet, its antigen is unknown. One end of the junction varies from germline; a read error may be responsible. The data were taken from a study of identical twins. Study-wide findings and caveats: Models came in too low on out-of-frame TCR alpha sharing in monozygotic twins. Part of the zero-insertion signal could reflect confounding by invariant MAIT and iNKT cells.

Germline V gives CDR1 LGHDT, CDR2 YNNKEL (reference sequence). The CDR3 is 16 residues long. TCRdb fed the 5' RACE reads into MiXCR, producing one record per CDR3 protein. The sample records roughly 250,000 distinct CDR3 sequences, over 11% being singletons. The sample was memory (CD45RO+) T cells sorted from blood. This rearrangement joins TRBV3-1 to TRBJ2-7; 11 nucleotides match TRBD2. The clonotype was recovered from a woman between 18 and 30 years old in good health. This CDR3 is CACSLSSGRLDYEQYF. CDR3 nucleotides: TGTGCCTGCAGCCTATCTAGCGGGAGGTTGGACTACGAGCAGTACTTC.